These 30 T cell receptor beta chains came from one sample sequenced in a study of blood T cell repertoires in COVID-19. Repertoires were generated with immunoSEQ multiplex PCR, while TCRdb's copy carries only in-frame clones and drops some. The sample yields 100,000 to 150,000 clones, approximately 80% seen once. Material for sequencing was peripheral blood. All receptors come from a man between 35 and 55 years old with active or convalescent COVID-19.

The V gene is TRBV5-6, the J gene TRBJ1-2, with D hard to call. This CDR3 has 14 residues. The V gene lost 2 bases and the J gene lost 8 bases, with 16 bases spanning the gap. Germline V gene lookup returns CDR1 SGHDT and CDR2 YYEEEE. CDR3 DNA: TGTGCCAGCAGCTTTCTTGAGGAAACCCCAGGCTACACCTTC. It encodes CASSFLEETPGYTF.

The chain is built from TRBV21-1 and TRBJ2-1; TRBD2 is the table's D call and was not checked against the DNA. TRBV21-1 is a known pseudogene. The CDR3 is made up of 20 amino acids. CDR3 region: CASSGGGTSGRSSSYNEQFF. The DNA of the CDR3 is TGTGCCAGCAGCGGGGGCGGGACTAGCGGGAGGTCAAGCTCCTACAATGAGCAGTTCTTC.

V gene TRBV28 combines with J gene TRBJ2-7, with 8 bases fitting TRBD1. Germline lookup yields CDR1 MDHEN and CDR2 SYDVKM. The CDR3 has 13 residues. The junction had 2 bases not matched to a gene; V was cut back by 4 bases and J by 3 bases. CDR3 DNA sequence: TGTGCCAGCAGTTACGGGACAGGCTACGAGCAGTACTTC. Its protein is CASSYGTGYEQYF.

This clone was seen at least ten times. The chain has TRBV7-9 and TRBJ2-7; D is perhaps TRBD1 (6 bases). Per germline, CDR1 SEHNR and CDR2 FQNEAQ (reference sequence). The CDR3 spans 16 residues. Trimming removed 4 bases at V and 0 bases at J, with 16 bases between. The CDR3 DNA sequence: TGTGCCAGCAGCTGGGCCGGGAACAGGGACTCCTACGAGCAGTACTTC. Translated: CASSWAGNRDSYEQYF.

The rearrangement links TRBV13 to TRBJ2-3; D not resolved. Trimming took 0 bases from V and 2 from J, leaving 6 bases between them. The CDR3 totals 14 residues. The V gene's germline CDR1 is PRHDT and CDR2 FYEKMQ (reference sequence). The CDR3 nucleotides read TGTGCCAGCAGCTTAGGGAGAGACACAGATACGCAGTATTTT. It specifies CASSLGRDTDTQYF.

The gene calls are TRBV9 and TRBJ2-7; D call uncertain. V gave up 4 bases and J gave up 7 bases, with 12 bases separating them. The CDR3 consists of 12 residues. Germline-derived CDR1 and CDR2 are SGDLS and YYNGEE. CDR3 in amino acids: CASSKWASEQYF. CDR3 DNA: TGTGCCAGCAGCAAGTGGGCGTCTGAGCAGTACTTC.

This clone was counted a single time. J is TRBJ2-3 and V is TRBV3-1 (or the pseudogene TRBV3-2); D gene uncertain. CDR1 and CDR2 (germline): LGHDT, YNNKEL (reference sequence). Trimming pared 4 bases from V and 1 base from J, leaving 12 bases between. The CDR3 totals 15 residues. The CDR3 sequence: CASSPWSPGTDTQYF. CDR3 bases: TGTGCCAGCAGCCCCTGGTCACCAGGCACAGATACGCAGTATTTT.

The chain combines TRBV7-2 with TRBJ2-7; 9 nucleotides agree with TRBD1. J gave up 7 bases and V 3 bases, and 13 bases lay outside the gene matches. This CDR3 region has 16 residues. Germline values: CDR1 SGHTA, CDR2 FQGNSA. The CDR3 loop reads CASSFMGGQGSREQYF. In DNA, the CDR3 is TGTGCCAGCAGCTTTATGGGGGGACAGGGTTCGAGAGAGCAGTACTTC. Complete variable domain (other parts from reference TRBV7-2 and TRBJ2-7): GAGVSQSPSNKVTEKGKDVELRCDPISGHTALYWYRQSLGQGLEFLIYFQGNSAPDKSGLPSDRFSAERTGGSVSTLTIQRTQQEDSAVYLCASSFMGGQGSREQYFGPGTRLTVT.

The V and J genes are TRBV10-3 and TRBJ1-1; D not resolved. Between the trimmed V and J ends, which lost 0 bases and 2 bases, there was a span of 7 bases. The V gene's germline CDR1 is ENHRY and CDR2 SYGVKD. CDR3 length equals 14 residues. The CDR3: CAISESRDNTEAFF. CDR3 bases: TGTGCCATCAGTGAGTCGAGGGATAACACTGAAGCTTTCTTT.

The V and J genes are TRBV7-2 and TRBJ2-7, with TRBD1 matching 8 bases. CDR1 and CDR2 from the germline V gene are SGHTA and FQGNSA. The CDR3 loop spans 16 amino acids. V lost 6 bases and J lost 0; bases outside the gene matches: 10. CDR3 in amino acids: CASSYGTGTGSYEQYF. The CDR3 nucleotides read TGTGCCAGCAGTTATGGAACCGGGACAGGCTCCTACGAGCAGTACTTC.

CDR3 in amino acids: CASSTASGSYEQYF. The CDR3 coding sequence is TGTGCCAGTAGTACGGCTAGCGGTTCCTACGAGCAGTACTTC. The J gene is TRBJ2-7, the V gene TRBV19; 7 bases align to TRBD2. Per germline, CDR1 LNHDA and CDR2 SQIVND (reference sequence). The length of the CDR3 is 14 residues. J lost 1 base, V lost 4 bases, and 4 bases had no gene match. The full variable domain, in which reference TRBV19 and TRBJ2-7 provide the parts outside the CDR3, is DGGITQSPKYLFRKEGQNVTLSCEQNLNHDAMYWYRQDPGQGLRLIYYSQIVNDFQKGDIAEGYSVSREKKESFPLTVTSAQKNPTAFYLCASSTASGSYEQYFGPGTRLTVT.

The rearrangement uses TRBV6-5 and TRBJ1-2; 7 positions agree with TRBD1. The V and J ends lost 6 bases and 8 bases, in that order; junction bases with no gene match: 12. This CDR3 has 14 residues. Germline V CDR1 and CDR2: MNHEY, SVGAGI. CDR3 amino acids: CASRLGQRKGGYTF. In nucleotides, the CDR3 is TGTGCCAGCAGGTTGGGACAGAGAAAAGGAGGCTACACCTTC.

The CDR3 region has the DNA TGTGCCAGCAGCTTAGGACAGGGGGCTTGGGGCAATCAGCCCCAGCATTTT. This sequence encodes CASSLGQGAWGNQPQHF. The rearrangement joins TRBV7-6 to TRBJ1-5, with 10 bases that match TRBD1. J lost 2 bases, V lost 1 base, and 5 bases had no gene match. Germline V gene sequence: CDR1 SGHVS, CDR2 FNYEAQ. This CDR3 region has 17 residues.

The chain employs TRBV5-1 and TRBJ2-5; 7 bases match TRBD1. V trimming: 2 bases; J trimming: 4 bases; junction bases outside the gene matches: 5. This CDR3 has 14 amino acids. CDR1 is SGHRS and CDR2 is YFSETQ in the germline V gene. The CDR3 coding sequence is TGCGCCAGCAGCTTAAGGGCAGGGGGAGAGACCCAGTACTTC. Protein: CASSLRAGGETQYF.

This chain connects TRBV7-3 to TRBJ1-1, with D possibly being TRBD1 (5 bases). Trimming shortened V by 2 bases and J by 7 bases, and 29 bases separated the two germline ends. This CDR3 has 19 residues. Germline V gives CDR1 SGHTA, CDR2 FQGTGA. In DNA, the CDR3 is TGTGCCAGCAGCTTATTTAGGCTAACGACAGACCGTGGACATGGTGAAGCTTTCTTT. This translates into CASSLFRLTTDRGHGEAFF.

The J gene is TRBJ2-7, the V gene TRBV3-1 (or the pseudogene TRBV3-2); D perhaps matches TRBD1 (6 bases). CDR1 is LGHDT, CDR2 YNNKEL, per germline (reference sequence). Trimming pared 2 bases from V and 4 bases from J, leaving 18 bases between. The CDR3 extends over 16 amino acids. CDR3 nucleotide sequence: TGTGCCAGCAGCCAACCCTCGACAGGTAAGTTTTACGAGCAGTACTTC. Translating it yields CASSQPSTGKFYEQYF.

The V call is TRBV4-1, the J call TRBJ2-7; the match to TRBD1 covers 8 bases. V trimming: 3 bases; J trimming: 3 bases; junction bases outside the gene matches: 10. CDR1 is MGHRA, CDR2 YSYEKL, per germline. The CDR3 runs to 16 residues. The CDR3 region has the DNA TGCGCCAGCAGCCAGCCATTGACAGGGGCCCACTACGAGCAGTACTTC. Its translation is CASSQPLTGAHYEQYF.

CDR3 amino acids: CASSYSQASGANVLTF. The CDR3 coding sequence is TGTGCCAGCAGTTACTCTCAGGCCTCTGGGGCCAACGTCCTGACTTTC. The chain carries TRBV6-5 and TRBJ2-6; D is unresolved. V was cut by 0 bases and J by 0 bases, with 6 bases left in between. The germline V gene encodes CDR1 MNHEY and CDR2 SVGAGI. CDR3 length: 16 amino acids.

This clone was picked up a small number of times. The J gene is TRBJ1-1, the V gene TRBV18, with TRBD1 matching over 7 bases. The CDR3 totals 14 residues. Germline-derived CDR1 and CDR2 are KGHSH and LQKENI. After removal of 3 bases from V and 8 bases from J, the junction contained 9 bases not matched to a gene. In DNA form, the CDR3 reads TGTGCCAGCTCACCTGAACAGGGGCGGGCAGAAGCTTTCTTT. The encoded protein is CASSPEQGRAEAFF.

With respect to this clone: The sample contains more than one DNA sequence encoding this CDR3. The CDR3 DNA reads as TGTGCCAGCAGTTTGAACAGGGGGCTTGGCTACACCTTC. Protein product: CASSLNRGLGYTF. This chain uses TRBV12-3 or TRBV12-4 with TRBJ1-2; 9 positions match TRBD1. The V segment lost 3 bases and the J segment 7 bases; nucleotides outside the gene matches: 3. This CDR3 region has 13 residues.

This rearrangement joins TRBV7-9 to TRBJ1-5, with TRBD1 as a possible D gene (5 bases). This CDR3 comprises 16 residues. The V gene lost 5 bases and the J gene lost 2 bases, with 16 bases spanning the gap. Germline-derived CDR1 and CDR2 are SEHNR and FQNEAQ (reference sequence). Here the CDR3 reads CASSPGQGGGNQPQHF. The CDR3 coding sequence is TGTGCCAGCAGCCCCGGTCAGGGCGGGGGCAATCAGCCCCAGCATTTT. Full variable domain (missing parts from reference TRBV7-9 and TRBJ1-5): DTGVSQNPRHKITKRGQNVTFRCDPISEHNRLYWYRQTLGQGPEFLTYFQNEAQLEKSRLLSDRFSAERPKGSFSTLEIQRTEQGDSAMYLCASSPGQGGGNQPQHFGDGTRLSIL.

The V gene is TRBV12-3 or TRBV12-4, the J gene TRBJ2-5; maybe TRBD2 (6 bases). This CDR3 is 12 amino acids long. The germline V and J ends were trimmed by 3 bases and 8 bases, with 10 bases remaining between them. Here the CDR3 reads CASSFGGDTQYF. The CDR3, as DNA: TGTGCCAGCAGTTTCGGGGGAGACACCCAGTACTTC.

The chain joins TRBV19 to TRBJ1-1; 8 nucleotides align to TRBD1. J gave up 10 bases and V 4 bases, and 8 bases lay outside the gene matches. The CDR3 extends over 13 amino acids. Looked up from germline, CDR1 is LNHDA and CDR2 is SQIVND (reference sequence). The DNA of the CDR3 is TGTGCCAGTAGTACTGACAGGGGATCCGCAGCTTTCTTT. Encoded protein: CASSTDRGSAAFF.

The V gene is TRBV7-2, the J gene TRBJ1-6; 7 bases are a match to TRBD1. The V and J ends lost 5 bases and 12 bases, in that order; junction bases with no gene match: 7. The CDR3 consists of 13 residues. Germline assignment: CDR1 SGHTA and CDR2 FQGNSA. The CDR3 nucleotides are TGTGCCAGCAGCGCCCAGGGGGGATTACCCCTCCACTTT. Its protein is CASSAQGGLPLHF.

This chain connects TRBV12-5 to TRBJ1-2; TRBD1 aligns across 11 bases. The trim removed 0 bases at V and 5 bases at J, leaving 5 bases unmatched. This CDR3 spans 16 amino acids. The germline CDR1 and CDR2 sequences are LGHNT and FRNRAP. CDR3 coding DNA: TGTGCTAGTGGTTTGGTCGCCGGGACAGGGGGTTATGGCTACACCTTC. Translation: CASGLVAGTGGYGYTF.

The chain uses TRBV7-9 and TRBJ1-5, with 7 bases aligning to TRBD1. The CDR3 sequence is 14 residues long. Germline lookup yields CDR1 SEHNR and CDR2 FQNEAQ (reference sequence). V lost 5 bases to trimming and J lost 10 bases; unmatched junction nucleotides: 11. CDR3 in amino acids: CASSNTGEVGPQHF. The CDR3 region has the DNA TGTGCCAGCAGCAATACAGGGGAGGTGGGCCCCCAGCATTTT.

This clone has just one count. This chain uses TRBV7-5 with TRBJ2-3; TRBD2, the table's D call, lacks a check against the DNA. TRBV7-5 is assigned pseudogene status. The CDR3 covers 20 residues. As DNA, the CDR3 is TGTGTCAGAAGCTCGCACTCCCTCTCTGCGGGGGGTATGAGGACAGATACGCAGTATTTT. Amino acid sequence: CVRSSHSLSAGGMRTDTQYF.

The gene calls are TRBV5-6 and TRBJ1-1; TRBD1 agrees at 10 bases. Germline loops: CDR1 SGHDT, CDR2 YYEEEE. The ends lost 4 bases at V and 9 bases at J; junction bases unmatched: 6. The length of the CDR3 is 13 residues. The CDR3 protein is CASSEGQGTKAFF. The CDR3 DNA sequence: TGTGCCAGCAGCGAGGGACAGGGGACCAAAGCTTTCTTT.

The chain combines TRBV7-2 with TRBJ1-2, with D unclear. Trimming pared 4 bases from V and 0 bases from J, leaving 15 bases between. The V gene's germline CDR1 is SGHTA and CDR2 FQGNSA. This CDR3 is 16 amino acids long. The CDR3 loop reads CASSSTTPGSNYGYTF. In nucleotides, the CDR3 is TGTGCCAGCAGCTCCACCACTCCGGGTTCTAACTATGGCTACACCTTC.

This chain's CDR3 is CASSLQGARTEAFF. CDR3 sequence (DNA): TGTGCCAGCAGTCTTCAGGGGGCGCGGACTGAAGCTTTCTTT. The V call is TRBV27, the J call TRBJ1-1; 8 nucleotides match TRBD1. The CDR3 sequence is 14 residues long. Germline V gene lookup returns CDR1 MNHEY and CDR2 SMNVEV (reference sequence). The V gene end was trimmed by 5 bases and the J gene end by 5 bases; junction bases not matched to a gene: 7.